The rows below give T cell receptor beta chains drawn from one sample of a study of blood T cell repertoires in COVID-19. Profiled with immunoSEQ multiplex PCR; TCRdb holds only in-frame clones, not every one. The table lists around 42,000 clones, approximately 86% of them singletons. The source material was peripheral blood. These receptor sequences come from a man in his 70s with acute or convalescent COVID-19. Both conserved end residues are trimmed from each CDR3. The D gene is left open where the match is weak.

j_call	d_call	v_call	cdr3_aa
TRBJ2-1	NA	TRBV6-1	ASSETGQKNEQF
TRBJ1-3	NA	TRBV19	ASSRSDAGNTIY
TRBJ2-3	TRBD1	TRBV5-1	ASSQGAGADTQY
TRBJ2-1	TRBD2	TRBV11-2	ASSWGGGTSGYNEQF
TRBJ2-1	NA	TRBV7-3	ASSSGAEEQF
TRBJ1-5	NA	TRBV4-2	ASNPEGGNQPQH
TRBJ1-5	TRBD1	TRBV23-1	ASSQSRTGCNQPQH
TRBJ1-2	NA	TRBV6-5	ASSNGQNYGYT
TRBJ1-4	NA	TRBV2	ASSEARVEKLF
TRBJ1-2	NA	TRBV19	ASKQGRNYGYT
TRBJ1-5	TRBD1	TRBV6-2/TRBV6-3	ASSYGQEFHSNQPQH
TRBJ2-7	TRBD2	TRBV27	ASSVSFTSGRTGEQY
TRBJ1-4	NA	TRBV18	ASSPSSRGSEKLF
TRBJ1-2	NA	TRBV2	ASSESGADGYT
TRBJ1-1	NA	TRBV7-9	ASSWTQGAEAF
TRBJ2-4	TRBD1	TRBV18	ASSPRPTGVAKNIQY
TRBJ1-6	NA	TRBV27	ASSLSWGGADSPLH
TRBJ2-1	TRBD1	TRBV30	AWSVITGDPNEQF
TRBJ1-1	NA	TRBV6-2/TRBV6-3	ASSTPGSTEAF
TRBJ1-2	TRBD1	TRBV10-1	ASSESGQPIDYGYT
TRBJ1-6	TRBD1	TRBV10-1	ASSVGPGQDNNSPLH
TRBJ2-7	TRBD1	TRBV6-5	ASSRGGRDPYEQY
TRBJ2-1	NA	TRBV6-2/TRBV6-3	ASSYGRRGKGEQF
TRBJ2-5	NA	TRBV30	AWSLEARDQETQY
TRBJ1-5	TRBD1	TRBV6-5	ASSFDRVNQPQH
TRBJ1-1	NA	TRBV5-1	ASSLGGRNTEAF
TRBJ1-5	TRBD1	TRBV3-1/TRBV3-2	ASSEGQGGQPQH
TRBJ2-3	NA	TRBV6-5	ASSGLTTQY
TRBJ2-5	TRBD2	TRBV18	ASSPIPQRELLETQY
TRBJ2-3	NA	TRBV6-1	ASSEEDTLSADTQY
TRBJ1-4	NA	TRBV19	ASSMRESEKLF
TRBJ2-7	NA	TRBV5-1	ASGREGFYEQY
TRBJ2-3	NA	TRBV28	ASSSQATDTQY